This is a list of T cell receptor beta chains from one sample in a study of T-cell memory formation after mild COVID-19. Using its own MiXCR run on the 5' RACE reads, TCRdb lists one record per CDR3 protein. The data show hundreds of thousands of distinct CDR3 sequences, about a sixth seen once. Sequenced input: PBMCs or a T cell subset sorted from them (not recorded which). The receptors were sampled from a man aged 18-30 years who had mild COVID-19 (a few samples of this study predate the infection). Cell type and time point are not known. The CDR3 runs from the conserved cysteine through the conserved F or W. D genes are given only for firm matches. Size values are once, few and many counts, or a class for expanded clones, and some rows have none.

clone_size	d_call	v_call	j_call	cdr3_nt	cdr3_aa
few	.	TRBV4-1	TRBJ1-1	TGCGCCAGCAGCCAAGAATTCGGACGGTATGAAGCTTTCTTT	CASSQEFGRYEAFF
few	.	TRBV7-2	TRBJ2-2	TGTGCCAGCCGGCCAACACAGGGCGGGGAGCTGTTTTTT	CASRPTQGGELFF
many	.	TRBV5-5	TRBJ2-1	TGTGCCAGCAGCTTGGCGGGTTATGAGCAGTTCTTC	CASSLAGYEQFF
.	.	TRBV7-3	TRBJ2-2	TGTGCCAGCAGTCCTGACTCCAACACCGGGGAGCTGTTTTTT	CASSPDSNTGELFF
.	TRBD1	TRBV6-5	TRBJ1-1	TGTGCCAGCAGTTACGGGACGGGACAGGGAGGGACTGAAGCTTTCTTT	CASSYGTGQGGTEAFF
few	TRBD2	TRBV18	TRBJ2-7	TGTGCCAGCTCACCTACCCTAGCGGGGGCCCCCTACGAGCAGTACTTC	CASSPTLAGAPYEQYF
few	.	TRBV4-3	TRBJ2-5	TGCGCCAGCAGCCACGGGGACAATCAAGAGACCCAGTACTTC	CASSHGDNQETQYF
few	.	TRBV6-5	TRBJ1-4	TGTGCCAGCAGTGAAGACAGTTATAATGAAAAACTGTTTTTT	CASSEDSYNEKLFF
.	.	TRBV12-3/TRBV12-4	TRBJ2-2	TGTGCCACGCGTAGCTGGGGGAACACCGGGGAGCTGTTTTTT	CATRSWGNTGELFF
few	.	TRBV12-3/TRBV12-4	TRBJ2-1	TGTGCCAGCAGTTTTCCGGCGGGGACGAACGACAATGAGCAGTTCTTC	CASSFPAGTNDNEQFF
many	.	TRBV12-3/TRBV12-4	TRBJ1-1	TGTGCCAGCAGTTCCACAGGGACCACTGAAGCTTTCTTT	CASSSTGTTEAFF
few	.	TRBV20-1	TRBJ1-1	TGCAGTGCTAGGGTTGACGGCAACACTGAAGCTTTCTTT	CSARVDGNTEAFF
few	TRBD2	TRBV7-8	TRBJ2-7	TGTGCCAGCAGCATCTTTAGCGGGTGGGAGCAGTACTTC	CASSIFSGWEQYF
few	.	TRBV5-1	TRBJ2-2	TGCGCCAGCAGCTTGGGGAGGGGAAAAGACACCGGGGAGCTGTTTTTT	CASSLGRGKDTGELFF
many	TRBD1	TRBV6-2/TRBV6-3	TRBJ1-2	TGTGCCAGCAGTCGAGGGACAGGGACCTATGGCTACACCTTC	CASSRGTGTYGYTF
few	.	TRBV24-1	TRBJ2-3	TGTGCCACCAGTCATGGAACACACTTCGATACGCAGTATTTT	CATSHGTHFDTQYF
few	.	TRBV6-2/TRBV6-3	TRBJ1-5	TGTGCCAGCGGGGGACCGTGGATGGATCAGCCCCAGCATTTT	CASGGPWMDQPQHF
.	.	TRBV27	TRBJ1-6	TGTGCCAGCAGCCTGGGGGTTAATAATTCACCCCTCCACTTT	CASSLGVNNSPLHF
few	.	TRBV7-2	TRBJ1-6	TGTGCCAGCAGCTCGCTCGGGGGGCCTGGATCACCCCTCCACTTT	CASSSLGGPGSPLHF
.	TRBD1	TRBV6-2/TRBV6-3	TRBJ1-2	TGTGCCAGCAGTTACCCTCCTCGGACAGGGCATTATGGCTACACCTTC	CASSYPPRTGHYGYTF
.	.	TRBV12-5	TRBJ2-2	TGTGCTAGTGGTTTGTTCGGGGGTGCCGGGGAGCTGTTTTTT	CASGLFGGAGELFF
.	TRBD1	TRBV7-2	TRBJ1-2	TGTGCCAGCAGCCACGCCGAGGGGACAGGGAATGGCTACACCTTC	CASSHAEGTGNGYTF
.	TRBD1	TRBV29-1	TRBJ1-2	TGCAGCGTTACAGGGGGCGTAGGCTACACCTTC	CSVTGGVGYTF
many	TRBD1	TRBV5-1	TRBJ2-3	TGCGCCAGCAGCTTGTCCGGGACAGGGGGAGCAGATACGCAGTATTTT	CASSLSGTGGADTQYF
many	.	TRBV18	TRBJ2-7	TGTGCCAGCTCACCTTCGAGGCAGGTCTACGAGCAGTACTTC	CASSPSRQVYEQYF
.	.	TRBV10-1	TRBJ2-2	TGCGCCAGCAGTCTCTCCGGGGGGCCGGGTACCGGGGAGCTGTTTTTT	CASSLSGGPGTGELFF
few	TRBD1	TRBV10-3	TRBJ2-3	TGTGCCATCGACGAGGGGGCCATCACAGATACGCAGTATTTT	CAIDEGAITDTQYF
few	.	TRBV13	TRBJ2-7	TGTGCCAGCAGCTTAGTTTCGAGGGGTTACGAGCAGTACTTC	CASSLVSRGYEQYF
.	TRBD1	TRBV12-3/TRBV12-4	TRBJ1-5	TGTGCCAGCACCAAGACAGGGGGCACTCAGCCCCAGCATTTT	CASTKTGGTQPQHF
many	.	TRBV27	TRBJ1-1	TGTGCCAGCAGTTTTTCAGGGGAAGGGACTGAAGCTTTCTTT	CASSFSGEGTEAFF
.	.	TRBV4-1	TRBJ1-1	TGCGCCAGCAGCCAAGATTGGCGGAGGGGGAACACTGAAGCTTTCTTT	CASSQDWRRGNTEAFF